The rows below give T cell receptor beta chains drawn from one sample of a study of cytomegalovirus exposure and HLA in healthy donors. The protocol was immunoSEQ multiplex PCR, while the TCRdb copy is restricted to in-frame clones and leaves out a portion. The repertoire holds about 77,000 clones, with approximately 80% as singletons. Source material: PBMCs. These receptors came from a middle-aged man in good health and CMV-seronegative. CDR3s include the opening cysteine and the closing phenylalanine or tryptophan. D genes are given only for firm matches. Rows may omit the clone size; those that give it use once, few, many or a size class.

size,D,V,J,CDR3,DNA
once,TRBD1,TRBV19,TRBJ2-6,CASSIGQGFGANVLTF,TGTGCCAGTAGTATCGGACAGGGGTTTGGGGCCAACGTCCTGACTTTC
-,TRBD1,TRBV5-6,TRBJ2-7,CASSWGQGFYEQYF,TGTGCCAGCAGCTGGGGACAGGGCTTTTACGAGCAGTACTTC
-,-,TRBV11-2,TRBJ2-3,CASSLGGWGRTDTQYF,TGTGCCAGCAGCTTAGGTGGTTGGGGGCGAACAGATACGCAGTATTTT
-,-,TRBV5-1,TRBJ2-1,CASSLAGIQGNEQFF,TGCGCCAGCAGCTTGGCCGGGATACAGGGTAATGAGCAGTTCTTC
-,TRBD1,TRBV28,TRBJ2-2,CASSLTGGRITGELFF,TGTGCCAGCAGTTTAACAGGGGGAAGGATCACCGGGGAGCTGTTTTTT
-,-,TRBV28,TRBJ2-1,CASSSGGTGRNEQFF,TGTGCCAGCAGTTCGGGGGGGACAGGGAGGAATGAGCAGTTCTTC
-,-,TRBV7-2,TRBJ1-2,CASSLVRRSGYTF,TGTGCCAGCAGCTTAGTAAGGCGGAGTGGCTACACCTTC
-,-,TRBV7-3,TRBJ1-1,CASSVSGGGVTEAFF,TGTGCCAGCAGCGTTTCGGGGGGCGGAGTGACTGAAGCTTTCTTT
-,-,TRBV6-5,TRBJ1-5,CASSTGPAQPQHF,TGTGCCAGCAGTACAGGGCCTGCTCAGCCCCAGCATTTT
-,TRBD1,TRBV5-1,TRBJ2-1,CARSTGTASNEQFF,TGCGCCAGGAGTACCGGGACAGCCAGCAATGAGCAGTTCTTC
-,-,TRBV5-8,TRBJ2-1,CASSGRQSSYNEQFF,TGTGCCAGCAGCGGACGACAGAGTTCCTACAATGAGCAGTTCTTC
once,-,TRBV6-5,TRBJ1-5,CASRAAGAGNQPQHF,TGTGCCAGCAGGGCGGCGGGGGCGGGCAATCAGCCCCAGCATTTT
once,TRBD1,TRBV5-6,TRBJ1-2,CASSLRAGTGDRGYTF,TGTGCCAGCAGCTTGAGGGCCGGGACAGGGGATAGGGGCTACACCTTC
-,-,TRBV5-1,TRBJ1-1,CASSLVTSTEAFF,TGCGCCAGCAGCTTGGTTACGAGCACTGAAGCTTTCTTT
-,-,TRBV5-5,TRBJ1-6,CASSLNPSGRPNSPLHF,TGTGCCAGCAGTCTAAACCCCAGTGGCAGGCCTAATTCACCCCTCCACTTT
few,TRBD2,TRBV29-1,TRBJ2-7,CSVESRLAGAPNEQYF,TGCAGCGTTGAAAGTCGGCTAGCGGGGGCTCCCAACGAGCAGTACTTC
once,TRBD1,TRBV5-1,TRBJ1-2,CASSLGDRGAYGYTF,TGCGCCAGCAGCTTGGGGGACAGGGGAGCCTATGGCTACACCTTC
-,-,TRBV30,TRBJ2-7,CAWRVAGINEQYF,TGTGCCTGGAGGGTAGCAGGGATTAACGAGCAGTACTTC
-,TRBD2,TRBV5-1,TRBJ2-3,CASSFGAGGPWDTQYF,TGCGCCAGCAGCTTCGGAGCGGGGGGACCCTGGGATACGCAGTATTTT
-,TRBD1,TRBV7-2,TRBJ1-6,CASSPRQGTSPLHF,TGTGCCAGCAGCCCCCGACAGGGTACTTCACCCCTCCACTTT
-,TRBD1,TRBV7-2,TRBJ1-4,CASTRQGVNEKLFF,TGTGCCAGCACGCGACAGGGGGTTAATGAAAAACTGTTTTTT
-,-,TRBV29-1,TRBJ1-1,CSVLIRENTEAFF,TGCAGCGTTCTCATCAGGGAAAACACTGAAGCTTTCTTT
-,TRBD2,TRBV6-4,TRBJ2-3,CASSQSGRPGDTQYF,TGTGCCAGCAGTCAGAGCGGGAGACCGGGAGATACGCAGTATTTT
-,-,TRBV28,TRBJ2-5,CASRPTRDNQETQYF,TGTGCCAGCAGACCAACCCGGGACAACCAAGAGACCCAGTACTTC
-,TRBD2,TRBV2,TRBJ2-5,CASSGGGSETQYF,TGTGCCAGCAGTGGGGGGGGATCGGAGACCCAGTACTTC
-,-,TRBV7-2,TRBJ2-1,CASSSGVGEQFF,TGTGCCAGCAGCTCAGGGGTGGGGGAGCAGTTCTTC